This is a list of T cell receptor beta chains from one sample in a study of cytomegalovirus exposure and HLA in healthy donors. The method was immunoSEQ multiplex PCR; TCRdb's version includes in-frame clones alone and lacks a portion of them. This table has some 110,000 clones, under 85% appearing once. Sequenced sample: PBMCs. These receptors were obtained from a woman aged 50 to 60 in good health and CMV-seropositive. Both conserved end residues are part of each CDR3. A D gene is named only where the DNA matches it firmly. Expanded clones get a size class; other rows say once, few or many, or leave the size out.

j_call clone_size d_call v_call cdr3_nt cdr3_aa
TRBJ2-1 NA TRBD1 TRBV7-9 TGTGCCAGCAGACATACAGGGGGCCCCAATGAGCAGTTCTTC CASRHTGGPNEQFF
TRBJ2-7 NA NA TRBV2 TGTGCCAGCAGTGACGGCTCCTACGAGCAGTACTTC CASSDGSYEQYF
TRBJ2-7 NA NA TRBV15 TGTGCCACCAGCAGTAGCTGGGGCTTCGAGCAGTACTTC CATSSSWGFEQYF
TRBJ1-3 NA NA TRBV10-3 TGTGCCACCGGGTTGCAGGGAATCTCTGGAAACACCATATATTTT CATGLQGISGNTIYF
TRBJ2-7 NA NA TRBV10-3 TGTGCCATCAGTGTCTCTACAGGGAACTACGAGCAGTACTTC CAISVSTGNYEQYF
TRBJ2-2 NA NA TRBV6-1 TGTGCCAGCAGTGAGGCTCTGACGAACACCGGGGAGCTGTTTTTT CASSEALTNTGELFF
TRBJ2-7 NA NA TRBV7-9 TGTGCCAGCAGTTTAAAAACTGCCTACGAGCAGTACTTC CASSLKTAYEQYF
TRBJ2-3 NA NA TRBV7-2 TGTGCCAGCAGCTTACAGGGTTTGGACACAGATACGCAGTATTTT CASSLQGLDTDTQYF
TRBJ1-3 NA TRBD1 TRBV7-8 TGTGCCAGCAGCTCAGGAGGGACAGGGTGGTCCAACACCATATATTTT CASSSGGTGWSNTIYF
TRBJ2-1 NA NA TRBV18 TGTGCCAGCTCACCACCGGGGCTGCAAGCGGGTGAGCAGTTCTTC CASSPPGLQAGEQFF
TRBJ2-5 NA TRBD2 TRBV7-8 TGTGCCAGCACCGTTTTAGCGGGCCGCCAAGAGACCCAGTACTTC CASTVLAGRQETQYF
TRBJ1-2 NA TRBD1 TRBV10-3 TGTGCCATCAGTGAGTCCAGGACAGGAGCTAACTATGGCTACACCTTC CAISESRTGANYGYTF
TRBJ1-5 NA NA TRBV27 TGTGCCAGCAGTTTATCGGGCACACCTAATCAGCCCCAGCATTTT CASSLSGTPNQPQHF
TRBJ2-4 once TRBD1 TRBV18 TGTGCCAGCTCACCAACCTTCTTTGACAGGGGGCGAATTCAGTACTTC CASSPTFFDRGRIQYF
TRBJ2-7 once TRBD1 TRBV15 TGTGCCACCAGCAAGGACAGGGTCAGTGAGCAGTACTTC CATSKDRVSEQYF
TRBJ2-5 NA TRBD2 TRBV2 TGTGCCAGCAGTGAAACTAGCGGGGGAACCCAGTACTTC CASSETSGGTQYF
TRBJ1-5 NA TRBD1 TRBV29-1 TGCAGCGTCGGGACAGGGAGGGTTCAGCCCCAGCATTTT CSVGTGRVQPQHF
TRBJ2-4 NA NA TRBV4-1 TGCGCCAGCAGCCGACAGCTTAAAAACATTCAGTACTTC CASSRQLKNIQYF
TRBJ1-2 NA TRBD1 TRBV6-1 TGTGCCAGCAGTGAAGCCCTGGGACAGGGGACTAACTATGGCTACACCTTC CASSEALGQGTNYGYTF
TRBJ1-6 NA TRBD1 TRBV28 TGTGCCAGCAGTTTGGACAGGTTCTCACCCCTCCACTTT CASSLDRFSPLHF
TRBJ2-1 NA TRBD2 TRBV7-9 TGTGCCAGCAGCAGGACTAGCGGGGGGGCTATTGAGCAGTTCTTC CASSRTSGGAIEQFF
TRBJ2-3 NA NA TRBV29-1 TGCAGCGTTGAAGATCTGGGGGAGGTGACAGATACGCAGTATTTT CSVEDLGEVTDTQYF
TRBJ2-3 NA TRBD2 TRBV7-9 TGTTCCAGCAGCTTAGGAGGTTTGAGCGGGGGGTGGACAGATACGCAGTATTTT CSSSLGGLSGGWTDTQYF
TRBJ2-5 NA TRBD1 TRBV5-4 TGTGCCAGCAGCTTGGGACAGGGGTTTCGAGAGACCCAGTACTTC CASSLGQGFRETQYF
TRBJ1-2 NA NA TRBV19 TGTGCCAGTAGTATAGTGGGGACAAGTAACTATGGCTACACCTTC CASSIVGTSNYGYTF
TRBJ1-2 NA TRBD1 TRBV19 TGTGCCAGTAATTTACCGGGACAGACCGTTAACTATGGCTACACCTTC CASNLPGQTVNYGYTF
TRBJ2-1 NA TRBD2 TRBV5-1 TGCGCCAGCAGCTTGGCCCGACCTAGCGGGGGGCTCGGCAGGATCAATGAGCAGTTCTTC CASSLARPSGGLGRINEQFF
TRBJ2-7 NA NA TRBV18 TGTGCCAGCTCACCAAGGTCACAGAACTACGAGCAGTACTTC CASSPRSQNYEQYF
TRBJ1-2 NA NA TRBV27 TGTGCCAGCAGTCCCCAACAGGAGACCTATGGCTACACCTTC CASSPQQETYGYTF
TRBJ2-7 few TRBD2 TRBV30 TGTGCCTGGAGTTGGGGGGGCGAGCAGTACTTC CAWSWGGEQYF
TRBJ1-2 NA TRBD1 TRBV5-1 TGCGCCAGCAGACCCGGGACAGTTAATAACTATGGCTACACCTTC CASRPGTVNNYGYTF
TRBJ1-3 NA NA TRBV10-3 TGTGCCATCAGAGCGGAACCTGCCGAAAACACCATATATTTT CAIRAEPAENTIYF
TRBJ1-1 NA NA TRBV2 TGTGCCAGCAGTGAGGGGGGGACATACACTGAAGCTTTCTTT CASSEGGTYTEAFF
TRBJ2-7 NA NA TRBV18 TGTGCCAGCTCACCGGGACTGGACGAGTCCTACGAGCAGTACTTC CASSPGLDESYEQYF
TRBJ1-6 NA NA TRBV30 TGTGCCTGGAGTGTCACCTTCAGCGGAAATTCACCCCTCCACTTT CAWSVTFSGNSPLHF
TRBJ1-6 NA TRBD1 TRBV2 TGTGCCAGCAGCCGTCCAGGGGGAAATTCACCCCTCCACTTT CASSRPGGNSPLHF
TRBJ2-6 NA TRBD2 TRBV2 TGTGCCAGCAGTCTAGCGGGGGGCTACTCTGGGGCCAACGTCCTGACTTTC CASSLAGGYSGANVLTF
TRBJ2-3 NA NA TRBV6-5 TGTGCCAGCAGTTACTCGGAGACCACAGATACGCAGTATTTT CASSYSETTDTQYF
TRBJ2-5 NA NA TRBV5-1 TGCGCCAGCAGCATCCTATTAGTTTCTGAAGAGACCCAGTACTTC CASSILLVSEETQYF
TRBJ2-7 NA TRBD1 TRBV5-5 TGTGCCAGCAGCTTGGGACAGGGACCTTACGAGCAGTACTTC CASSLGQGPYEQYF
TRBJ2-1 NA TRBD1 TRBV15 TGTGCCACCAGCAGAGAGGGCAGGGGGTCGTCTGGTGAGCAGTTCTTC CATSREGRGSSGEQFF
TRBJ1-2 NA NA TRBV6-5 TGTGCCAGCAGCCCCGACAGCTCCCTCTATGGCTACACCTTC CASSPDSSLYGYTF
TRBJ2-1 NA TRBD2 TRBV10-3 TGTGCCATCAGTGATGGCCTGGGGACTAGCGGTTACAATGAGCAGTTCTTC CAISDGLGTSGYNEQFF
TRBJ2-7 NA TRBD1 TRBV28 TGTGCCAGCAGTTTTCTTAGGACAGGAGCCTACGAGCAGTACTTC CASSFLRTGAYEQYF
TRBJ2-7 NA TRBD2 TRBV6-1 TGTGCCAGCACTCGGGGGGGGGCGGCCTACGAGCAGTACTTC CASTRGGAAYEQYF
TRBJ1-2 few NA TRBV4-3 TGCGCCAGCAGCCTTGAAACGGGACAATACTATGGCTACACCTTC CASSLETGQYYGYTF